This TCR beta chain was found in a study of identical twins. This clonotype turned up a few times. Antigen unknown. This CDR3 has 16 residues. V dropped 1 base and J dropped 0 bases, with 12 bases sitting between them. Per the germline V gene, CDR1 is LGHDT and CDR2 is YNNKEL (reference sequence). The study, taken as a whole, reports: High-abundance cord blood beta clonotypes had fewer insertions; memory repertoires showed none.

MiXCR, run by TCRdb on the 5' RACE reads, gives a single entry per CDR3 protein. In the table there are roughly 500,000 distinct CDR3 sequences, around 20% of which are singletons. This sample was also put to use in a study of T cells expressing NK-cell markers.

This chain uses TRBV3-1 with TRBJ1-2; a weak D match, TRBD1 (5 bases). The TCR originated in a young woman in good health. Sequencing was carried out using CD4+ T cells sorted from blood. The chain's CDR3 is CASSQGLGRTNYGYTF. CDR3 nucleotide sequence: TGTGCCAGCAGCCAAGGGTTGGGACGGACTAACTATGGCTACACCTTC.